Below are 7 T cell receptor beta chains sequenced from a single sample in a study of shared clonotypes between healthy human individuals. Some clones are missing from TCRdb's copy, which holds only in-frame ones; the method was immunoSEQ multiplex PCR. The sample includes roughly 2,500,000 clones, approximately 94% of them seen just once. The sequencing sample was made of naive CD4+ T cells from PBMCs. Described subset: CD45RA+ positively selected. The receptors come from a man aged 18 to 35 in good health. Some clones in this sample may be carry-over from other donors' samples.

The V gene is TRBV27, the J gene TRBJ1-2; a possible D gene is TRBD1 (6 bases). Germline V gives CDR1 MNHEY, CDR2 SMNVEV (reference sequence). V was pared by 5 bases and J by 4 bases, with 20 bases between. CDR3 length equals 16 residues. DNA for the CDR3: TGTGCCAGCAGTCCCCTCGCCGGGGGCGATGGCTATGGCTACACCTTC. Translating it yields CASSPLAGGDGYGYTF.

This chain uses TRBV7-3 with TRBJ2-6, with D possibly called TRBD1 or TRBD2 (5 bases each). Germline CDR1 reads SGHTA; CDR2 reads FQGTGA. The germline V and J ends were trimmed by 0 bases and 1 base, with 10 bases remaining between them. The CDR3 runs to 17 residues. In nucleotides, the CDR3 is TGTGCCAGCAGCTTAACAGGGGAGCTTTCTGGGGCCAACGTCCTGACTTTC. Its protein product is CASSLTGELSGANVLTF.

V usage is TRBV28 and J usage is TRBJ1-4; a weak D match, TRBD1 (6 bases). The germline V gene encodes CDR1 MDHEN and CDR2 SYDVKM. The germline V and J ends were trimmed by 6 bases and 10 bases, with 21 bases remaining between them. CDR3 size: 15 residues. CDR3 in amino acids: CASSLGGTVQGKLFF. Written as DNA, the CDR3 is TGTGCCAGCAGCCTAGGGGGGACCGTACAGGGAAAACTGTTTTTT.

The chain is built from TRBV7-2 and TRBJ2-5; D gene uncertain. V was pared by 8 bases and J by 5 bases, with 12 bases between. The CDR3 has 12 residues. The germline V gene encodes CDR1 SGHTA and CDR2 FQGNSA. The CDR3 is CASGRYGETQYF. The CDR3 region has the DNA TGTGCCAGCGGGCGGTATGGGGAGACCCAGTACTTC.

This clone was recorded only once. This chain connects TRBV15 to TRBJ2-7; D remains ambiguous. The CDR3 has 13 residues. Between the trimmed V and J ends, which lost 0 bases and 3 bases, there was a span of 6 bases. Germline assignment: CDR1 LNHNV and CDR2 YYDKDF (reference sequence). The CDR3 nucleotides are TGTGCCACCAGCAGAGACGAGAACTACGAGCAGTACTTC. This sequence encodes CATSRDENYEQYF. The full variable domain, completed using reference TRBV15 and TRBJ2-7, is DAMVIQNPRYQVTQFGKPVTLSCSQTLNHNVMYWYQQKSSQAPKLLFHYYDKDFNNEADTPDNFQSRRPNTSFCFLDIRSPGLGDTAMYLCATSRDENYEQYFGPGTRLTVT.

The chain employs TRBV5-1 and TRBJ2-3, with D uncertain. This CDR3 region has 13 residues. Trimming removed 7 bases from V and 2 bases from J, with 11 bases in between. The germline gives CDR1 SGHRS, CDR2 YFSETQ. The CDR3 here is CASHLGNTDTQYF. In DNA, the CDR3 is TGCGCCAGCCATTTGGGGAACACAGATACGCAGTATTTT. Using reference TRBV5-1 and TRBJ2-3 for the parts outside the CDR3, the full variable domain is KAGVTQTPRYLIKTRGQQVTLSCSPISGHRSVSWYQQTPGQGLQFLFEYFSETQRNKGNFPGRFSGRQFSNSRSEMNVSTLELGDSALYLCASHLGNTDTQYFGPGTRLTVL.

The chain carries TRBV25-1 and TRBJ2-2; D call uncertain. V was cut by 2 bases and J by 3 bases, with 10 bases left in between. This CDR3 is 15 amino acids long. CDR1 is MGHDK and CDR2 is SYGVNS in the germline V gene. CDR3 residues: CASSEADRYTGELFF. CDR3 sequence (DNA): TGTGCCAGCAGTGAAGCGGACCGGTACACCGGGGAGCTGTTTTTT. The full variable domain, with the rest looked up from reference TRBV25-1 and TRBJ2-2, is EADIYQTPRYLVIGTGKKITLECSQTMGHDKMYWYQQDPGMELHLIHYSYGVNSTEKGDLSSESTVSRIRTEHFPLTLESARPSHTSQYLCASSEADRYTGELFFGEGSRLTVL.